The 2 T cell receptor beta chains below come from one sample, sequenced in a study of blood T cells in healthy people across ages. A second about 7 to 11 cycle PCR used barcoded and J-beta primers. TCRdb analysed the 5' RACE reads with MiXCR anew, one entry per CDR3 protein. The sample has 1.5 million to 2 million distinct CDR3 sequences, roughly 28% seen once; the top ten hold less than 9.5%. What was sequenced was blood. These TCRs come from a woman aged 25-40 years in good health.

Points on this clonotype: One end of the junction fails to match germline, which may point to a read error. J is TRBJ2-7 and V is TRBV25-1; 10 bases are a match to TRBD1. Germline V lookup: CDR1 MGHDK, CDR2 SYGVNS. The CDR3 has 16 amino acids. The CDR3, as DNA: TGTGCCAGCAGTGGTACCCCCGGGACAGGGGCCTACGAGCTGTACTTC. Its translation is CASSGTPGTGAYELYF.

The table lists this clonotype with many counts. V usage is TRBV10-3 and J usage is TRBJ2-7, with D unresolved. There are 14 residues in the CDR3. The germline gives CDR1 ENHRY, CDR2 SYGVKD. V lost 0 bases and J lost 0, with 6 bases in between. As DNA, the CDR3 is TGTGCCATCAGTGAGTCCGTCGCCTCCTACGAGCAGTACTTC. Protein: CAISESVASYEQYF.